These T cell receptor beta chains were read from a single sample in a study of beta chain features in type 1 diabetes. Profiled with immunoSEQ multiplex PCR; TCRdb holds only in-frame clones, not every one. The data show under 300,000 clones, approximately 25% seen once. Input material: naive CD4+ T cells from blood. The receptors here all came from a woman in her thirties with type 1 diabetes. CDR3s include the opening cysteine and the closing phenylalanine or tryptophan. The D gene is left open where the match is weak. Clone size appears in some rows only: once, few, many, or a class for an expanded clone.

j_gene: TRBJ2-3; d_gene: TRBD1; v_gene: TRBV30; abundance: -; CDR3nt: TGTGCCTGGAGTCGCACCGGGACAGGGGTGGATACGCAGTATTTT; CDR3aa: CAWSRTGTGVDTQYF
j_gene: TRBJ2-1; d_gene: -; v_gene: TRBV4-2; abundance: -; CDR3nt: TGTGCCAGCAGCCAAGCATCCGGGACTCTGACGTACAATGAGCAGTTCTTC; CDR3aa: CASSQASGTLTYNEQFF
j_gene: TRBJ1-4; d_gene: -; v_gene: TRBV25-1; abundance: -; CDR3nt: TGTGCCAGCAGTGGCCCCGGGTGGTTGCGAAATGAAAAACTGTTTTTT; CDR3aa: CASSGPGWLRNEKLFF
j_gene: TRBJ2-3; d_gene: -; v_gene: TRBV27; abundance: few; CDR3nt: TGTGCCAGCAGTTTAGGAGGGTGGGTTAACCTCCCCCCCGCAGATACGCAGTATTTT; CDR3aa: CASSLGGWVNLPPADTQYF
j_gene: TRBJ2-5; d_gene: TRBD2; v_gene: TRBV5-1; abundance: -; CDR3nt: TGCGCCAGCAGCTTCGGGGGGAACCAAGAGACCCAGTACTTC; CDR3aa: CASSFGGNQETQYF
j_gene: TRBJ1-2; d_gene: TRBD1; v_gene: TRBV7-2; abundance: -; CDR3nt: TGTGCCAGCAGACCAGGAGACAGGGGATATGGCTACACCTTC; CDR3aa: CASRPGDRGYGYTF
j_gene: TRBJ1-2; d_gene: TRBD1; v_gene: TRBV5-1; abundance: few; CDR3nt: TGCGCCAGCAGCTCCGGGACAGGGGTCGGCTACACCTTC; CDR3aa: CASSSGTGVGYTF
j_gene: TRBJ1-2; d_gene: -; v_gene: TRBV27; abundance: -; CDR3nt: TGTGCCAGCAGCCATACTTACTTAGACAGAGGAAGGGGCTACACCTTC; CDR3aa: CASSHTYLDRGRGYTF
j_gene: TRBJ1-2; d_gene: -; v_gene: TRBV7-3; abundance: -; CDR3nt: TGTGCCAGCAGCCCGGGACATCTCTATGGCTACACCTTC; CDR3aa: CASSPGHLYGYTF
j_gene: TRBJ1-4; d_gene: -; v_gene: TRBV5-1; abundance: few; CDR3nt: TGCGCCAGCAGCCTGACGGTAACAGGGAACGGGGAAAAACTGTTTTTT; CDR3aa: CASSLTVTGNGEKLFF
j_gene: TRBJ2-1; d_gene: TRBD1; v_gene: TRBV30; abundance: -; CDR3nt: TGTGCCTGGAGTGGGGACAGGGGGTACAATGAGCAGTTCTTC; CDR3aa: CAWSGDRGYNEQFF
j_gene: TRBJ2-1; d_gene: -; v_gene: TRBV28; abundance: -; CDR3nt: TGTGCCAGCAGTTCTATTGAGGGAAATGAGCAGTTCTTC; CDR3aa: CASSSIEGNEQFF
j_gene: TRBJ2-5; d_gene: TRBD2; v_gene: TRBV9; abundance: -; CDR3nt: TGTGCCAGCAGCGTAGCAAGCGGGAGGAACCAAGAGACCCAGTACTTC; CDR3aa: CASSVASGRNQETQYF
j_gene: TRBJ2-5; d_gene: -; v_gene: TRBV30; abundance: -; CDR3nt: TGTGCCTGGAGCGTCTGGGCGGAGACCCAGTACTTC; CDR3aa: CAWSVWAETQYF
j_gene: TRBJ1-5; d_gene: -; v_gene: TRBV11-2; abundance: -; CDR3nt: TGTGCCAGCAGCTTCGACAGCCATTTAGGACCCCAGCATTTT; CDR3aa: CASSFDSHLGPQHF
j_gene: TRBJ2-1; d_gene: TRBD2; v_gene: TRBV9; abundance: -; CDR3nt: TGTGCCAGCAGCCTCACAGCGGGGTACTCCTACAATGAGCAGTTCTTC; CDR3aa: CASSLTAGYSYNEQFF
j_gene: TRBJ2-1; d_gene: -; v_gene: TRBV5-1; abundance: -; CDR3nt: TGCGCCAGCAGCGCAGAAATTTACAATGAGCAGTTCTTC; CDR3aa: CASSAEIYNEQFF
j_gene: TRBJ2-1; d_gene: -; v_gene: TRBV15; abundance: -; CDR3nt: TGTGCCACCAGCAGACCCTCGACCGGGGTCCGGTTCTTC; CDR3aa: CATSRPSTGVRFF
j_gene: TRBJ1-2; d_gene: -; v_gene: TRBV6-5; abundance: -; CDR3nt: TGTGCCAGCAGTGAGATGGGGGGTGGCTACACCTTC; CDR3aa: CASSEMGGGYTF
j_gene: TRBJ2-1; d_gene: TRBD2; v_gene: TRBV15; abundance: -; CDR3nt: TGTGCCACCAGCTTTGGGACTAGCGGGAGATATGAGCAGTTCTTC; CDR3aa: CATSFGTSGRYEQFF
j_gene: TRBJ2-4; d_gene: -; v_gene: TRBV7-2; abundance: -; CDR3nt: TGTGCCAGCAGCTTAGCGCTGATGGGGGCAAACATTCAGTACTTC; CDR3aa: CASSLALMGANIQYF
j_gene: TRBJ1-2; d_gene: -; v_gene: TRBV7-9; abundance: -; CDR3nt: TGTGCCAGCAGCTTAACAGGCCTTGCCTCCCAGGGCTACACCTTC; CDR3aa: CASSLTGLASQGYTF
j_gene: TRBJ2-2; d_gene: TRBD2; v_gene: TRBV7-3; abundance: -; CDR3nt: TGTGCCAGCAGCCGGGCGGGAGAGGCCGGGGAGCTGTTTTTT; CDR3aa: CASSRAGEAGELFF
j_gene: TRBJ2-3; d_gene: TRBD1; v_gene: TRBV30; abundance: few; CDR3nt: TGTGCCTGGAGTGTAGGGACAGGGGGCACAGATACGCAGTATTTT; CDR3aa: CAWSVGTGGTDTQYF
j_gene: TRBJ1-1; d_gene: -; v_gene: TRBV18; abundance: -; CDR3nt: TGTGCCAGCTTACCGGACAGGAACACTGAAGCTTTCTTT; CDR3aa: CASLPDRNTEAFF
j_gene: TRBJ2-7; d_gene: -; v_gene: TRBV15; abundance: few; CDR3nt: TGTGCCACCAGCAGAGATGGGTGGGGGCAAGTCTACGAGCAGTACTTC; CDR3aa: CATSRDGWGQVYEQYF
j_gene: TRBJ2-1; d_gene: TRBD1; v_gene: TRBV7-9; abundance: -; CDR3nt: TGTGCCAGCAGCTTAGCGCTACAGGGTGCAGGGGGTGAGCAGTTCTTC; CDR3aa: CASSLALQGAGGEQFF
j_gene: TRBJ2-6; d_gene: TRBD1; v_gene: TRBV9; abundance: -; CDR3nt: TGTGCCAGCAGCGTAGGACAGGGGGCCTTCTCTGGGGCCAACGTCCTGACTTTC; CDR3aa: CASSVGQGAFSGANVLTF
j_gene: TRBJ1-2; d_gene: -; v_gene: TRBV5-6; abundance: -; CDR3nt: TGTGCCAGCAGCTTAGCGGGGAACTATGGCTACACCTTC; CDR3aa: CASSLAGNYGYTF
j_gene: TRBJ2-7; d_gene: -; v_gene: TRBV29-1; abundance: -; CDR3nt: TGCAGCGTTGACAGGGGAATAGCGGGGCAGTACTTC; CDR3aa: CSVDRGIAGQYF
j_gene: TRBJ2-3; d_gene: TRBD2; v_gene: TRBV9; abundance: -; CDR3nt: TGTGCCAGCAGCGTAGGCACTAGCGATAGCACAGATACGCAGTATTTT; CDR3aa: CASSVGTSDSTDTQYF
j_gene: TRBJ1-5; d_gene: -; v_gene: TRBV7-9; abundance: -; CDR3nt: TGTGCCAGCAGCTTAGGGCAGGGTCAGCCCCAGCATTTT; CDR3aa: CASSLGQGQPQHF
j_gene: TRBJ2-7; d_gene: -; v_gene: TRBV29-1; abundance: -; CDR3nt: TGCAGCGCCACAGACAGGTGGACCTACGAGCAGTACTTC; CDR3aa: CSATDRWTYEQYF
j_gene: TRBJ2-1; d_gene: TRBD1; v_gene: TRBV2; abundance: -; CDR3nt: TGTGCCAGTGGACAGGGTTCCTACAATGAGCAGTTCTTC; CDR3aa: CASGQGSYNEQFF
j_gene: TRBJ2-7; d_gene: TRBD2; v_gene: TRBV30; abundance: few; CDR3nt: TGTGCCGGAGGACTAGCGGGAGGTGACGAGCAGTACTTC; CDR3aa: CAGGLAGGDEQYF
j_gene: TRBJ2-3; d_gene: -; v_gene: TRBV7-2; abundance: few; CDR3nt: TGTGCCAGCAGCTTATGGTCAGGGGGCACAGATACGCAGTATTTT; CDR3aa: CASSLWSGGTDTQYF
j_gene: TRBJ2-7; d_gene: TRBD2; v_gene: TRBV28; abundance: few; CDR3nt: TGTGCCAGCAGTCCCATCTCGGGGAGGGCCTCCGAGCAGTACTTC; CDR3aa: CASSPISGRASEQYF
j_gene: TRBJ2-2; d_gene: -; v_gene: TRBV28; abundance: few; CDR3nt: TGTGCCAGCAGTCCCCTTAGAACCGGGGAGCTGTTTTTT; CDR3aa: CASSPLRTGELFF
j_gene: TRBJ2-7; d_gene: -; v_gene: TRBV4-1; abundance: -; CDR3nt: TGCGCCAGCAGCCAAGGGACATCCTCCTACGAGCAGTACTTC; CDR3aa: CASSQGTSSYEQYF
j_gene: TRBJ2-7; d_gene: -; v_gene: TRBV2; abundance: few; CDR3nt: TGTGCCAGCAGTGGCCAAGGGGTGCCCTACGAGCAGTACTTC; CDR3aa: CASSGQGVPYEQYF
j_gene: TRBJ2-1; d_gene: TRBD2; v_gene: TRBV7-3; abundance: -; CDR3nt: TGTGCCAGTAAACCGGGACTAGGTGGGGGGCAGTTCTTC; CDR3aa: CASKPGLGGGQFF
j_gene: TRBJ1-4; d_gene: -; v_gene: TRBV30; abundance: -; CDR3nt: TGTGCCTGGAAGGGACAACTTGAAAAACTGTTTTTT; CDR3aa: CAWKGQLEKLFF
j_gene: TRBJ1-1; d_gene: TRBD1; v_gene: TRBV5-1; abundance: -; CDR3nt: TGCGCCAGCAGCGTGGACAGGGCCCGATCGAACACTGAAGCTTTCTTT; CDR3aa: CASSVDRARSNTEAFF
j_gene: TRBJ2-5; d_gene: TRBD2; v_gene: TRBV19; abundance: -; CDR3nt: TGTGCCAGTAGTATCGGACTAGCGGGAGAGACCCAGTACTTC; CDR3aa: CASSIGLAGETQYF